Reported below is one T cell receptor beta chain. Its antigen is still unknown. This specimen comes from a study of CD8+ T cells in alopecia areata. The overall study: A regimen of oral tofacitinib, 5 to 10 mg twice daily, was given to treated patients.

Points from the study as a whole: Tofacitinib significantly decreased scalp clonality and expanded CD8+ clones among top 100.

Extracted from the samples, RNA was reverse transcribed into cDNA to serve as the sequencing template. The repertoire was sequenced with immunoSEQ multiplex PCR; TCRdb's copy has only in-frame clones and lacks some. The sample lists about 190,000 clones; 45% to 65% were seen once. Germline-derived CDR1 and CDR2 are MNHEY and SVGAGI. The V gene lost 2 bases and the J gene lost 5 bases, with 4 bases spanning the gap. This CDR3 has 12 residues. Treatment indicated: oral pan-JAK inhibitor, 5-10 mg twice daily. The sequenced sample was CD4+ T cells sorted from blood, obtained at week 4, from a patient treated with tofacitinib. This chain connects TRBV6-5 to TRBJ1-5, with no clear D. The receptor was isolated from a human donor with alopecia areata. This CDR3 reads CASSYTYQPQHF. DNA of the CDR3: TGTGCCAGCAGTTACACGTATCAGCCCCAGCATTTT.